A single sample is the source of the 6 T cell receptor beta chains below, sequenced in a study of graft-versus-host responses after intestinal transplantation. For these receptors, no antigen is known. The repertoire was sequenced with immunoSEQ multiplex PCR; TCRdb's copy has only in-frame clones and lacks some. The sample shows 40,000 or so clones, over 90% of them seen only once. Source: unstimulated CD8+ T cells sorted from spleen or lymph node cells, taken before transplant. Every receptor here comes from a human donor who was the organ donor for an intestinal transplant.

The V gene is TRBV27, the J gene TRBJ1-1; a weak D match, TRBD1 (5 bases). The V end lost 4 bases, the J end lost 5 bases, and 8 bases lay between the germline ends. Per the germline V gene, CDR1 is MNHEY and CDR2 is SMNVEV (reference sequence). This CDR3 region has 12 residues. CDR3 coding DNA: TGTGCCAGCAGTTCGCCAGGGACTGAAGCTTTCTTT. It yields the protein CASSSPGTEAFF.

As DNA, the CDR3 is TGTGCCAGCAGCCAAGATTGGGCGGGCCTCGAAAAACTGTTTTTT. The encoded protein is CASSQDWAGLEKLFF. The gene calls are TRBV14 and TRBJ1-4; D gene unclear. The CDR3 has 15 residues. CDR1 is SGHDN and CDR2 is FVKESK in the germline V gene. With 0 bases removed from V and 8 bases from J, the gap between germline ends came to 13 bases.

The chain combines TRBV6-5 with TRBJ1-1; 8 bases line up with TRBD1. The ends lost 6 bases at V and 1 base at J; junction bases unmatched: 7. CDR3 length: 15 amino acids. CDR1 and CDR2 from the germline V gene are MNHEY and SVGAGI. CDR3 nucleotides: TGTGCCAGCAGAGCATACGGACAGGGGAACACTGAAGCTTTCTTT. Translated, it gives CASRAYGQGNTEAFF.

J is TRBJ1-1 and V is TRBV7-9; 8 bases are a match to TRBD1. The CDR3 length is 16 residues. The V and J ends lost 7 bases and 3 bases, in that order; junction bases with no gene match: 13. Germline V gives CDR1 SEHNR, CDR2 FQNEAQ (reference sequence). This chain's CDR3 is CASTPSPGGRDTEAFF. Written as DNA, the CDR3 is TGTGCCAGCACCCCCTCGCCAGGGGGCAGAGACACTGAAGCTTTCTTT.

The V call is TRBV27, the J call TRBJ1-5; perhaps TRBD1 as D (5 bases). Per the germline V gene, CDR1 is MNHEY and CDR2 is SMNVEV (reference sequence). V lost 6 bases and J 3 bases, leaving 12 bases between the germline ends. CDR3 size: 14 residues. CDR3 loop: CASSPRGFNQPQHF. The CDR3 DNA reads as TGTGCCAGCAGCCCTCGGGGGTTCAATCAGCCCCAGCATTTT.

This chain uses TRBV5-6 with TRBJ1-2, with D possibly being TRBD1 (6 bases). The germline gives CDR1 SGHDT, CDR2 YYEEEE. CDR3 length: 14 amino acids. Trimming took off 6 bases at V and 6 bases at J, with 18 bases between the two ends. The CDR3 nucleotides are TGTGCCAGCACCTACGGGGGCAGGGAGAATGGCTACACCTTC. Translating gives CASTYGGRENGYTF. Variable domain in full (rest from reference TRBV5-6 and TRBJ1-2): DAGVTQSPTHLIKTRGQQVTLRCSPKSGHDTVSWYQQALGQGPQFIFQYYEEEERQRGNFPDRFSGHQFPNYSSELNVNALLLGDSALYLCASTYGGRENGYTFGSGTRLTVV.